Listed below are T cell receptor beta chains from one sample, sequenced in a study of identical twins. TCRdb reanalysed the 5' RACE reads using MiXCR and keeps one entry per CDR3 protein. The data contain 200,000 to 300,000 distinct CDR3 sequences, about an eighth of them singletons. The same sample was also studied in work on yellow fever vaccine responses in identical twins.

Sequences were obtained from memory (CD45RO+) T cells sorted from blood. The source is a woman in her late teens or twenties in good health. Both conserved end residues are part of each CDR3. A D gene is named only where the DNA matches it firmly. Part of the rows lack a size; the others show once, few, many or a class for expanded clones.

v_gene: TRBV6-1; abundance: .; j_gene: TRBJ2-2; d_gene: TRBD1; CDR3nt: TGTGCCAGCAGTCCCCCGACAGGGGCGAACACCGGGGAGCTGTTTTTT; CDR3aa: CASSPPTGANTGELFF
v_gene: TRBV6-1; abundance: .; j_gene: TRBJ2-7; d_gene: .; CDR3nt: TGTGCCAGCACCCTAAGGGGGGGGTATGGCTACGAGCAGTACTTC; CDR3aa: CASTLRGGYGYEQYF
v_gene: TRBV2; abundance: many; j_gene: TRBJ1-2; d_gene: TRBD1; CDR3nt: TGTGCCAGCAGTGAACCAGGACAGGGGGACTATGGCTACACCTTC; CDR3aa: CASSEPGQGDYGYTF
v_gene: TRBV7-8; abundance: few; j_gene: TRBJ2-2; d_gene: TRBD1; CDR3nt: TGTGCCAGCAGCTTAAGACAATCCGCAGGGGGCAACACCGGGGAGCTGTTTTTT; CDR3aa: CASSLRQSAGGNTGELFF
v_gene: TRBV15; abundance: few; j_gene: TRBJ1-1; d_gene: .; CDR3nt: TGTGCCACCAGGATGGGGTCGGGCACTGAAGCTTTCTTT; CDR3aa: CATRMGSGTEAFF
v_gene: TRBV7-2; abundance: .; j_gene: TRBJ2-5; d_gene: .; CDR3nt: TGTGCCAGCAGCCCCTCCCGAGGGAAGGGAGAGACCCAGTACTTC; CDR3aa: CASSPSRGKGETQYF
v_gene: TRBV24-1; abundance: many; j_gene: TRBJ2-7; d_gene: .; CDR3nt: TGTGCCACCAGTGATTCCTCCGGGACTTCAACTTACGAGCAGTACTTC; CDR3aa: CATSDSSGTSTYEQYF
v_gene: TRBV3-1; abundance: .; j_gene: TRBJ2-2; d_gene: TRBD2; CDR3nt: TGTGCCAGCAGCCAAGCGGGGGGGCTCACCGGGGAGCTGTTTTTT; CDR3aa: CASSQAGGLTGELFF
v_gene: TRBV14; abundance: few; j_gene: TRBJ1-2; d_gene: TRBD1; CDR3nt: TGTGCCAGCAGCCCCGGCCCTCAGGGGGCAAGTAACTATGGCTACACCTTC; CDR3aa: CASSPGPQGASNYGYTF
v_gene: TRBV21-1; abundance: few; j_gene: TRBJ2-5; d_gene: .; CDR3nt: TGTGCCAGTAGGAATGAAGACGGGGGGGCCGCCCAAGAGACCCAGTACTTC; CDR3aa: CASRNEDGGAAQETQYF
v_gene: TRBV7-2; abundance: few; j_gene: TRBJ2-7; d_gene: .; CDR3nt: TGTGCCAGCAGCCCCGGGACATTCTACGAGCAGTACTTC; CDR3aa: CASSPGTFYEQYF
v_gene: TRBV5-4; abundance: few; j_gene: TRBJ2-3; d_gene: TRBD2; CDR3nt: TGTGCCAGCAGCCCTCCGGGACTAGCAGCCACAGATACGCAGTATTTT; CDR3aa: CASSPPGLAATDTQYF
v_gene: TRBV13; abundance: few; j_gene: TRBJ1-1; d_gene: .; CDR3nt: TGTGCCAGCAGCCGTCTTGGAGGGACTGAAGCTTTCTTT; CDR3aa: CASSRLGGTEAFF
v_gene: TRBV12-3/TRBV12-4; abundance: many; j_gene: TRBJ1-2; d_gene: .; CDR3nt: TGTGCCAGCAGTTTAGGGGCCGACTATGGCTACACCTTC; CDR3aa: CASSLGADYGYTF
v_gene: TRBV9; abundance: few; j_gene: TRBJ2-2; d_gene: .; CDR3nt: TGTGCCAGCAGCGTAGAAGATAGTGCGAACACCGGGGAGCTGTTTTTT; CDR3aa: CASSVEDSANTGELFF
v_gene: TRBV30; abundance: many; j_gene: TRBJ2-7; d_gene: .; CDR3nt: TGTGCCTGGAGTGGGGGGAACGAGCAGTACTTC; CDR3aa: CAWSGGNEQYF
v_gene: TRBV30; abundance: .; j_gene: TRBJ1-3; d_gene: .; CDR3nt: TGTGCCTCCAGGAGCTCTGGAAACACCATATATTTT; CDR3aa: CASRSSGNTIYF
v_gene: TRBV7-9; abundance: few; j_gene: TRBJ1-6; d_gene: TRBD1; CDR3nt: TGTGCCAGCAGCCGGGACAGCCTTAATTCACCCCTCCACTTT; CDR3aa: CASSRDSLNSPLHF
v_gene: TRBV7-8; abundance: few; j_gene: TRBJ2-7; d_gene: .; CDR3nt: TGTGCCAGCAGCTTAGGCCTGGAACAGCAGTACTTC; CDR3aa: CASSLGLEQQYF
v_gene: TRBV20-1; abundance: few; j_gene: TRBJ2-5; d_gene: TRBD1; CDR3nt: TGCAGTGCTAGAGATCCCGCAGCGGACAGGGGGCTGGAGACCCAGTACTTC; CDR3aa: CSARDPAADRGLETQYF
v_gene: TRBV12-3/TRBV12-4; abundance: .; j_gene: TRBJ1-1; d_gene: .; CDR3nt: TGTGCCAGCAGTTTAAAGGAGGACACTGAAGCTTTCTTT; CDR3aa: CASSLKEDTEAFF
v_gene: TRBV10-3; abundance: few; j_gene: TRBJ2-1; d_gene: .; CDR3nt: TGTGCCATCAGTGGACTCGACAATGAGCAGTTCTTC; CDR3aa: CAISGLDNEQFF
v_gene: TRBV6-5; abundance: .; j_gene: TRBJ1-1; d_gene: .; CDR3nt: TGTGCCAGCAGTTACTCAGGTGAGCCCCGGCAAGCTTTCTTT; CDR3aa: CASSYSGEPRQAFF
v_gene: TRBV6-5; abundance: .; j_gene: TRBJ2-4; d_gene: .; CDR3nt: TGTGCCAGCAGTTCGAGTGGGGCCGGGGCCAAAAACATTCAGTACTTC; CDR3aa: CASSSSGAGAKNIQYF
v_gene: TRBV20-1; abundance: .; j_gene: TRBJ2-5; d_gene: .; CDR3nt: TGCAGTGCTAGAGATGGACGGCCCCAAGAGACCCAGTACTTC; CDR3aa: CSARDGRPQETQYF
v_gene: TRBV24-1; abundance: many; j_gene: TRBJ2-7; d_gene: .; CDR3nt: TGTGCCACCAGTGACGCCGCAGATCCCTACGAGCAGTACTTC; CDR3aa: CATSDAADPYEQYF
v_gene: TRBV12-3/TRBV12-4; abundance: many; j_gene: TRBJ2-5; d_gene: TRBD1; CDR3nt: TGTGCCAGCAGTTTACGGGGGACAGGGATGGAGACCCAGTACTTC; CDR3aa: CASSLRGTGMETQYF
v_gene: TRBV4-2; abundance: many; j_gene: TRBJ2-1; d_gene: .; CDR3nt: TGTGCCAGCAGCGAAAGAGCAGGGCCTAGCTCTTGGAATGAGCAGTTCTTC; CDR3aa: CASSERAGPSSWNEQFF
v_gene: TRBV6-1; abundance: .; j_gene: TRBJ2-7; d_gene: .; CDR3nt: TGTGCCAGCAGTCCGGACGGGAGAGCCTACGAGCAGTACTTC; CDR3aa: CASSPDGRAYEQYF
v_gene: TRBV7-2; abundance: few; j_gene: TRBJ2-7; d_gene: .; CDR3nt: TGTGCCAGCAGCTTAGATCCGGGGAAGGGCGAGCAGTACTTC; CDR3aa: CASSLDPGKGEQYF
v_gene: TRBV6-2/TRBV6-3; abundance: many; j_gene: TRBJ2-7; d_gene: TRBD1; CDR3nt: TGTGCCAGCAGTCTGGACAGGGGGCGCGCCGAGCAGTACTTC; CDR3aa: CASSLDRGRAEQYF
v_gene: TRBV10-3; abundance: many; j_gene: TRBJ2-1; d_gene: TRBD2; CDR3nt: TGTGCCATTTCGGGACTAGCGGGAGGTGAGCAGTTCTTC; CDR3aa: CAISGLAGGEQFF
v_gene: TRBV12-3/TRBV12-4; abundance: many; j_gene: TRBJ1-4; d_gene: .; CDR3nt: TGTGCCAGCAGTTTAGCCGGGGATGGAGTCGAAAAACTGTTTTTT; CDR3aa: CASSLAGDGVEKLFF
v_gene: TRBV5-1; abundance: .; j_gene: TRBJ2-7; d_gene: .; CDR3nt: TGCGCCAAACTAGCTGGGTTCGAGCAGTACTTC; CDR3aa: CAKLAGFEQYF
v_gene: TRBV12-3/TRBV12-4; abundance: .; j_gene: TRBJ2-1; d_gene: TRBD2; CDR3nt: TGTGCCAGCAGGGACGCCGGGACTAGCGGTAGTAGACAGTTCTTC; CDR3aa: CASRDAGTSGSRQFF
v_gene: TRBV10-2; abundance: many; j_gene: TRBJ2-1; d_gene: TRBD2; CDR3nt: TGCGCCAGCAGTGAGATAGGACTAGCGTTCTACAATGAGCAGTTCTTC; CDR3aa: CASSEIGLAFYNEQFF
v_gene: TRBV29-1; abundance: .; j_gene: TRBJ1-1; d_gene: .; CDR3nt: TGCAGCGTCGCCTCGAAAGGAGGCACTGAAGCTTTCTTT; CDR3aa: CSVASKGGTEAFF
v_gene: TRBV18; abundance: few; j_gene: TRBJ1-2; d_gene: .; CDR3nt: TGTGCCAGCTCACCGTTCAACAGGATTGAAGGCTACACCTTC; CDR3aa: CASSPFNRIEGYTF
v_gene: TRBV10-3; abundance: many; j_gene: TRBJ2-3; d_gene: TRBD2; CDR3nt: TGTGCCATCAGGAGGACTAGCGGGGAGAAAGGATTTAGCACAGATACGCAGTATTTT; CDR3aa: CAIRRTSGEKGFSTDTQYF
v_gene: TRBV15; abundance: .; j_gene: TRBJ1-4; d_gene: .; CDR3nt: TGTGCCACCAGCAGGGTCGGGAACTCTAATGAAAAACTGTTTTTT; CDR3aa: CATSRVGNSNEKLFF
v_gene: TRBV24-1; abundance: .; j_gene: TRBJ1-1; d_gene: .; CDR3nt: TGTGCCACCACCGGCCAGGGAGGGAGGAACACTGAAGCTTTCTTT; CDR3aa: CATTGQGGRNTEAFF
v_gene: TRBV6-1; abundance: few; j_gene: TRBJ2-1; d_gene: TRBD2; CDR3nt: TGTGCCAGCAGTGGGTTACCGGGGGGCAATGAGCAGTTCTTC; CDR3aa: CASSGLPGGNEQFF